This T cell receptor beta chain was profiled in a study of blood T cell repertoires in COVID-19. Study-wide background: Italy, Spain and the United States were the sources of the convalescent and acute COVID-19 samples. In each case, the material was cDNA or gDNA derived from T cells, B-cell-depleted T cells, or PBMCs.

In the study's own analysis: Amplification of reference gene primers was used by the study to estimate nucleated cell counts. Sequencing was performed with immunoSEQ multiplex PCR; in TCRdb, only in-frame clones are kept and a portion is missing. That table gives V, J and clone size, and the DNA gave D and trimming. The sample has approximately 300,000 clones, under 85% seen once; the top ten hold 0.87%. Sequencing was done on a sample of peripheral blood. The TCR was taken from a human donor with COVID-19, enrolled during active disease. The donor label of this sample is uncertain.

In DNA form, the CDR3 reads TGTGCCAGTAGTTTAGCTGGGGCAGGGGGGAGGTCTGGGGCCAACGTCCTGACTTTC. This codes for CASSLAGAGGRSGANVLTF. The chain is built from TRBV19 and TRBJ2-6; perhaps TRBD1 as D (7 bases). The V gene's germline CDR1 is LNHDA and CDR2 SQIVND (reference sequence). The V gene lost 5 bases and the J gene lost 1 base, with 21 bases spanning the gap. The CDR3 totals 19 residues.